Following are 18 T cell receptor beta chains from one sample sequenced in a study of T cell changes during pregnancy in multiple sclerosis. Sequencing used immunoSEQ multiplex PCR; TCRdb keeps in-frame clones, though not all of them. Of 80,000 to 100,000 clones in the sample, 85% to 95% were seen once. Sequencing was performed on peripheral blood, taken in the first trimester of pregnancy. Every receptor here comes from a female donor with multiple sclerosis, enrolled in a pregnancy study.

The chain is built from TRBV2 and TRBJ1-4; 7 positions agree with TRBD1. Germline CDR1 SNHLY, CDR2 FYNNEI. The CDR3 has 16 residues. J lost 2 bases, V lost 5 bases, and 8 bases had no gene match. In DNA, the CDR3 is TGTGCCAGCAGTTCAAGGACAGGCGGCACTAATGAAAAACTGTTTTTT. Translating gives CASSSRTGGTNEKLFF.

J is TRBJ1-2 and V is TRBV4-2; 7 bases map to TRBD1. This CDR3 spans 14 amino acids. Germline CDR1 is LGHNA and CDR2 is YNFKEQ. The trim removed 2 bases at V and 4 bases at J, leaving 4 bases unmatched. CDR3: CASSQQRDSYGYTF. The CDR3 bases are TGTGCCAGCAGCCAACAACGGGACAGCTATGGCTACACCTTC.

The chain combines TRBV29-1 with TRBJ2-1; 7 bases align to TRBD2. Germline lookup yields CDR1 SQVTM and CDR2 ANQGSEA. The CDR3 runs to 12 residues. Trimming cost V 7 bases and J 10 bases; bases outside gene matches: 10. The CDR3: CSAQWDYPEQFF. The CDR3 DNA is TGCAGCGCCCAGTGGGACTACCCGGAGCAGTTCTTC.

DNA of the CDR3: TGTGCCAGTAGTACCCGGGACAAGATCTCTGGGGCCAACGTCCTGACTTTC. This gives the protein CASSTRDKISGANVLTF. This chain uses TRBV19 with TRBJ2-6, with a tentative D call TRBD1 (6 bases). The CDR3 has 17 residues. V lost 4 bases to trimming and J lost 0 bases, with 13 bases between them. Per the germline V gene, CDR1 is LNHDA and CDR2 is SQIVND (reference sequence).

V gene TRBV6-1 combines with J gene TRBJ2-1; a possible D gene is TRBD2 (6 bases). CDR3 length: 15 residues. CDR1 and CDR2 from the germline V gene are MNHNS and SASEGT. The V gene lost 3 bases and the J gene lost 5 bases, with 14 bases spanning the gap. The CDR3 DNA reads TGTGCCAGCAGTGAGGGTCGGCGGGGTAACAATGAGCAGTTCTTC. Translation gives CASSEGRRGNNEQFF.

The chain links TRBV27 to TRBJ1-2; 10 bases align to TRBD1. The CDR3 loop spans 18 amino acids. Germline CDR1 reads MNHEY; CDR2 reads SMNVEV (reference sequence). The J segment lost 7 bases and the V segment lost 10 bases, leaving 24 bases of the junction unmatched. CDR3 protein: CATLGAGQGKIGGFGYTF. Written as DNA, the CDR3 is TGTGCCACCTTGGGGGCGGGACAGGGGAAAATCGGGGGCTTTGGCTACACCTTC.

This clone occurred once. The chain joins TRBV7-8 to TRBJ2-3, with 7 bases lining up with TRBD1. CDR3 length: 16 amino acids. Germline V gene data show CDR1 as SGHVS and CDR2 as FQNEAQ. V was clipped by 4 bases and J by 3 bases; unmatched bases: 10. CDR3 sequence reads: CASSSWATGRTDTQYF. CDR3 DNA sequence: TGTGCCAGCAGCTCATGGGCGACAGGGAGAACAGATACGCAGTATTTT.

The rearrangement joins TRBV2 to TRBJ2-1, with D possibly TRBD1 on 5 matching bases. The CDR3 covers 12 residues. Trimming took 4 bases from V and 6 from J, leaving 7 bases between them. The germline CDR1 and CDR2 sequences are SNHLY and FYNNEI. The CDR3 region is CASSGQGNEQFF. In DNA, the CDR3 is TGTGCCAGCAGTGGCCAGGGCAATGAGCAGTTCTTC.

The rearrangement uses TRBV7-9 and TRBJ1-5, with unresolved D. The CDR3 spans 15 residues. Looked up from germline, CDR1 is SEHNR and CDR2 is FQNEAQ (reference sequence). The V end was cut by 1 base, the J end by 6 bases, with 13 bases between. As DNA, the CDR3 is TGTGCCAGCAGCTTAGAATCCGGGGATCTTCAGCCCCAGCATTTT. This translates into CASSLESGDLQPQHF. Combining the CDR3 with reference TRBV7-9 and TRBJ1-5 gives the whole variable domain DTGVSQNPRHKITKRGQNVTFRCDPISEHNRLYWYRQTLGQGPEFLTYFQNEAQLEKSRLLSDRFSAERPKGSFSTLEIQRTEQGDSAMYLCASSLESGDLQPQHFGDGTRLSIL.

This chain connects TRBV2 to TRBJ2-2; 7 nucleotides agree with TRBD1. Germline CDR1 and CDR2: SNHLY and FYNNEI. The ends lost 5 bases at V and 1 base at J; junction bases unmatched: 7. CDR3 size: 16 residues. The CDR3 nucleotides read TGTGCCAGCAGTCCCAGGGGGAGTGGGAACACCGGGGAGCTGTTTTTT. Amino acids: CASSPRGSGNTGELFF.

This chain uses TRBV6-5 with TRBJ2-1; D is possibly TRBD2 (6 bases). The V end lost 6 bases, the J end lost 1 base, and 13 bases lay between the germline ends. The CDR3 length is 15 residues. The germline gives CDR1 MNHEY, CDR2 SVGAGI. Here the CDR3 reads CASSLEGLSYNEQFF. The CDR3 nucleotides are TGTGCCAGCAGCCTGGAGGGCCTATCCTACAATGAGCAGTTCTTC.

This chain uses TRBV15 with TRBJ2-7, with a tentative D call TRBD1 (6 bases). The CDR3 is 14 residues long. CDR1 is LNHNV, CDR2 YYDKDF, per germline (reference sequence). The ends were cut back, 5 bases at V and 6 bases at J, with 17 bases in the middle. The CDR3 is CATSPDSLTSEQYF. In DNA, the CDR3 is TGTGCCACCAGCCCGGACAGCTTAACGTCCGAGCAGTACTTC.

CDR3 DNA: TGCGCCAGCAGCTTGGATGCCCACTCGTACGAGCAGTACTTC. Protein product: CASSLDAHSYEQYF. V is TRBV5-1 and J is TRBJ2-7; D is unclear. The CDR3 totals 14 residues. CDR1 is SGHRS, CDR2 YFSETQ, per germline. The germline V and J ends were trimmed by 0 bases and 4 bases, with 11 bases remaining between them.

This sequence joins TRBV6-4 and TRBJ2-7; 8 nucleotides line up with TRBD2. This CDR3 has 13 residues. From germline, CDR1 is MRHNA and CDR2 SNTAGT. The J segment lost 10 bases and the V segment lost 3 bases, leaving 8 bases of the junction unmatched. In nucleotides, the CDR3 is TGTGCCAGCAGTGAGAATCCGGGAGGGCGTCAGTACTTC. Translation: CASSENPGGRQYF.

The table lists this clone with a count of one. The V call is TRBV10-3, the J call TRBJ2-7, with TRBD1 matching 8 bases. There are 13 residues in the CDR3. V gave up 5 bases and J gave up 1 base; unmatched junction bases: 1. Per the germline V gene, CDR1 is ENHRY and CDR2 is SYGVKD. As DNA, the CDR3 is TGTGCCATCAGTTGGGACAGGTCCTACGAGCAGTACTTC. As protein: CAISWDRSYEQYF.

This clone was recorded a few times. The J gene is TRBJ1-1, the V gene TRBV10-3, with 7 bases fitting TRBD1. Germline loops: CDR1 ENHRY, CDR2 SYGVKD. The V segment lost 8 bases and the J segment 3 bases; nucleotides outside the gene matches: 6. The CDR3 runs 13 residues. CDR3 bases: TGTGCCATCGGGACAGTGGCGGACACTGAAGCTTTCTTT. Translated, it gives CAIGTVADTEAFF.

The V gene is TRBV28, the J gene TRBJ2-2, with D perhaps TRBD1 (5 bases). V was shortened by 5 bases and J by 7 bases, with 11 bases between the two germline ends. The germline V gene encodes CDR1 MDHEN and CDR2 SYDVKM. The length of the CDR3 is 13 residues. CDR3 sequence: CASSLQGDGELFF. DNA of the CDR3: TGTGCCAGCAGTCTCCAGGGTGACGGGGAGCTGTTTTTT.

The V and J genes are TRBV6-1 and TRBJ1-2, with 7 bases matching TRBD1. This CDR3 region has 14 residues. V was pared by 6 bases and J by 4 bases, with 8 bases of the junction left unmatched. Germline V gene data show CDR1 as MNHNS and CDR2 as SASEGT. The CDR3: CASRGSQGSYGYTF. The CDR3 DNA sequence: TGTGCCAGCAGGGGATCACAGGGGTCCTATGGCTACACCTTC.